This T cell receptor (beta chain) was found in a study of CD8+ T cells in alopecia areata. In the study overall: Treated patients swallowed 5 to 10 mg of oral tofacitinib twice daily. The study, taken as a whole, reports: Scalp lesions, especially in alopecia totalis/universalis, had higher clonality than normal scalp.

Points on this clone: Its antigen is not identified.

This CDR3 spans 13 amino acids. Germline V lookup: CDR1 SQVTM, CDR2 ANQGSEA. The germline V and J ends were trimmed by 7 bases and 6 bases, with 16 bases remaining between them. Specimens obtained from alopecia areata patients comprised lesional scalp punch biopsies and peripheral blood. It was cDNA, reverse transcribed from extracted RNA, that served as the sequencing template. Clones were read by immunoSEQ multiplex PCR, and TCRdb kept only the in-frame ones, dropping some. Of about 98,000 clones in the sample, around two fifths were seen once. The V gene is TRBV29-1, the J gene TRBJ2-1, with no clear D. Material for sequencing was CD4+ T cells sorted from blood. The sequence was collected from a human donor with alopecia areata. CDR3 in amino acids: CSGAKSSSNEQFF. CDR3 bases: TGCAGCGGAGCTAAGAGTTCGTCCAATGAGCAGTTCTTC.